This T cell receptor (beta chain) came from a study of siplizumab effects on memory and regulatory T cells. A remark on this clone: Its cognate antigen is unknown.

Study results and limitations: For siplizumab cultures, the suppressive function of their proliferating Tregs was not confirmed. It was not possible to assign a naive or memory phenotype to roughly 80-97% of proliferating CD4+ or CD8+ clones. Siplizumab produced a significant reduction in alloreactive sequences that were traceable to unstimulated CD4+ memory cells.

Assays were performed on roughly 10^5 TCR templates per sample. The protocol was immunoSEQ multiplex PCR, while the TCRdb copy is restricted to in-frame clones and leaves out a portion. The data contain approximately 75,000 clones, roughly 93% of them singletons. CDR1 SGHDT and CDR2 YYEEEE come from the germline V gene. V was trimmed by 0 bases and J by 5 bases, leaving 11 bases between them. The CDR3 runs 14 residues. Input material: CD8+ T cells sorted from blood. This TCR came from a human donor in good health. This chain uses TRBV5-6 with TRBJ1-2; D remains unclear. CDR3 in amino acids: CASSLGVGSYGYTF. CDR3 sequence (DNA): TGTGCCAGCAGCTTGGGCGTCGGGTCATATGGCTACACCTTC. Using reference TRBV5-6 and TRBJ1-2 for the parts outside the CDR3, the full variable domain is DAGVTQSPTHLIKTRGQQVTLRCSPKSGHDTVSWYQQALGQGPQFIFQYYEEEERQRGNFPDRFSGHQFPNYSSELNVNALLLGDSALYLCASSLGVGSYGYTFGSGTRLTVV.